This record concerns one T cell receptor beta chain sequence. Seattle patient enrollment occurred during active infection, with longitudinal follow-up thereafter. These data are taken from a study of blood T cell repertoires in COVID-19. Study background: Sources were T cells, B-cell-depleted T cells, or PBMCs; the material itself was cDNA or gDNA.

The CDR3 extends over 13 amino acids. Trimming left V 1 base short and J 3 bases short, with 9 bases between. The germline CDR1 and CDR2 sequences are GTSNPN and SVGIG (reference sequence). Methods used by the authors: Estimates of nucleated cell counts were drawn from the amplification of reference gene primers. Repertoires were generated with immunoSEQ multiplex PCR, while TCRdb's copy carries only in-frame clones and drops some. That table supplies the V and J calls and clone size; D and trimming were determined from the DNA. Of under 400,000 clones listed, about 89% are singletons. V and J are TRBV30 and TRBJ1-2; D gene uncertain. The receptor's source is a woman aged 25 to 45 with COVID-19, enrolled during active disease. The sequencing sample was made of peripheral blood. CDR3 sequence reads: CAWSADTDYGYTF. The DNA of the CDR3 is TGTGCCTGGAGTGCCGACACAGACTATGGCTACACCTTC.